The present entry profiles one T cell receptor (beta chain) with its context. Its antigen is unidentified. These data are taken from a study of regulatory T cells in long-lasting Graves disease. To make TCR beta libraries, researchers used iRepertoire HTBI primers and Arm-PCR of CDR3 regions. TCRdb processed the multiplex PCR reads anew with MiXCR; each CDR3 protein has one entry. The sample shows a few hundred thousand distinct CDR3 sequences, around a fifth of them seen only once. The V end was cut by 0 bases, the J end by 4 bases, with 9 bases between. CDR3 size: 14 residues. From germline, CDR1 is SGDLS and CDR2 YYNGEE. Study-wide findings and caveats: Among samples with persistent disease, TRBV28, TRBJ1-2 and TRBJ2-5 were favored.

Time point indicated: persistent/refractory GD, antithyroid drugs over 5 years with positive TRAb. RNA from PBMCs was the source of the TCR library. This material consisted of peripheral blood mononuclear cells (PBMCs), taken when the disease was refractory, from a patient treated with antithyroid drugs. The source of this sequence is a female donor with Graves disease. This rearrangement joins TRBV9 to TRBJ2-3; D remains ambiguous. CDR3 sequence reads: CASSVGPAADTQYF. DNA for the CDR3: TGTGCCAGCAGCGTAGGACCGGCAGCAGATACGCAGTATTTT.